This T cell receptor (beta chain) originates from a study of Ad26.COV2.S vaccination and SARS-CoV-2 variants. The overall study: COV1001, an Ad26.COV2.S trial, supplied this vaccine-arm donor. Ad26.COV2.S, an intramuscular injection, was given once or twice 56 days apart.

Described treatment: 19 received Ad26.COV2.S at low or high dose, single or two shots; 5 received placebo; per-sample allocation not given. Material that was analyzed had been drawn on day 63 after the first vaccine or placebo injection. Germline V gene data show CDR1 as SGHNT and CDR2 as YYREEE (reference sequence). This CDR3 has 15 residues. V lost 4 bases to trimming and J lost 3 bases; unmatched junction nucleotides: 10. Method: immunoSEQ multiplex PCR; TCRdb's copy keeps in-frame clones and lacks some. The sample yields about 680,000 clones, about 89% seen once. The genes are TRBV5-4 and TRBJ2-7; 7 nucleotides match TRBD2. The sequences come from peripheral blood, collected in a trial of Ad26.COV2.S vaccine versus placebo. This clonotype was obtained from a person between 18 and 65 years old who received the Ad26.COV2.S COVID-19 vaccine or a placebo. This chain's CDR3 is CASSIRDYRYYEQYF. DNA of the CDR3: TGTGCCAGCAGCATCCGGGACTACCGGTACTACGAGCAGTACTTC.